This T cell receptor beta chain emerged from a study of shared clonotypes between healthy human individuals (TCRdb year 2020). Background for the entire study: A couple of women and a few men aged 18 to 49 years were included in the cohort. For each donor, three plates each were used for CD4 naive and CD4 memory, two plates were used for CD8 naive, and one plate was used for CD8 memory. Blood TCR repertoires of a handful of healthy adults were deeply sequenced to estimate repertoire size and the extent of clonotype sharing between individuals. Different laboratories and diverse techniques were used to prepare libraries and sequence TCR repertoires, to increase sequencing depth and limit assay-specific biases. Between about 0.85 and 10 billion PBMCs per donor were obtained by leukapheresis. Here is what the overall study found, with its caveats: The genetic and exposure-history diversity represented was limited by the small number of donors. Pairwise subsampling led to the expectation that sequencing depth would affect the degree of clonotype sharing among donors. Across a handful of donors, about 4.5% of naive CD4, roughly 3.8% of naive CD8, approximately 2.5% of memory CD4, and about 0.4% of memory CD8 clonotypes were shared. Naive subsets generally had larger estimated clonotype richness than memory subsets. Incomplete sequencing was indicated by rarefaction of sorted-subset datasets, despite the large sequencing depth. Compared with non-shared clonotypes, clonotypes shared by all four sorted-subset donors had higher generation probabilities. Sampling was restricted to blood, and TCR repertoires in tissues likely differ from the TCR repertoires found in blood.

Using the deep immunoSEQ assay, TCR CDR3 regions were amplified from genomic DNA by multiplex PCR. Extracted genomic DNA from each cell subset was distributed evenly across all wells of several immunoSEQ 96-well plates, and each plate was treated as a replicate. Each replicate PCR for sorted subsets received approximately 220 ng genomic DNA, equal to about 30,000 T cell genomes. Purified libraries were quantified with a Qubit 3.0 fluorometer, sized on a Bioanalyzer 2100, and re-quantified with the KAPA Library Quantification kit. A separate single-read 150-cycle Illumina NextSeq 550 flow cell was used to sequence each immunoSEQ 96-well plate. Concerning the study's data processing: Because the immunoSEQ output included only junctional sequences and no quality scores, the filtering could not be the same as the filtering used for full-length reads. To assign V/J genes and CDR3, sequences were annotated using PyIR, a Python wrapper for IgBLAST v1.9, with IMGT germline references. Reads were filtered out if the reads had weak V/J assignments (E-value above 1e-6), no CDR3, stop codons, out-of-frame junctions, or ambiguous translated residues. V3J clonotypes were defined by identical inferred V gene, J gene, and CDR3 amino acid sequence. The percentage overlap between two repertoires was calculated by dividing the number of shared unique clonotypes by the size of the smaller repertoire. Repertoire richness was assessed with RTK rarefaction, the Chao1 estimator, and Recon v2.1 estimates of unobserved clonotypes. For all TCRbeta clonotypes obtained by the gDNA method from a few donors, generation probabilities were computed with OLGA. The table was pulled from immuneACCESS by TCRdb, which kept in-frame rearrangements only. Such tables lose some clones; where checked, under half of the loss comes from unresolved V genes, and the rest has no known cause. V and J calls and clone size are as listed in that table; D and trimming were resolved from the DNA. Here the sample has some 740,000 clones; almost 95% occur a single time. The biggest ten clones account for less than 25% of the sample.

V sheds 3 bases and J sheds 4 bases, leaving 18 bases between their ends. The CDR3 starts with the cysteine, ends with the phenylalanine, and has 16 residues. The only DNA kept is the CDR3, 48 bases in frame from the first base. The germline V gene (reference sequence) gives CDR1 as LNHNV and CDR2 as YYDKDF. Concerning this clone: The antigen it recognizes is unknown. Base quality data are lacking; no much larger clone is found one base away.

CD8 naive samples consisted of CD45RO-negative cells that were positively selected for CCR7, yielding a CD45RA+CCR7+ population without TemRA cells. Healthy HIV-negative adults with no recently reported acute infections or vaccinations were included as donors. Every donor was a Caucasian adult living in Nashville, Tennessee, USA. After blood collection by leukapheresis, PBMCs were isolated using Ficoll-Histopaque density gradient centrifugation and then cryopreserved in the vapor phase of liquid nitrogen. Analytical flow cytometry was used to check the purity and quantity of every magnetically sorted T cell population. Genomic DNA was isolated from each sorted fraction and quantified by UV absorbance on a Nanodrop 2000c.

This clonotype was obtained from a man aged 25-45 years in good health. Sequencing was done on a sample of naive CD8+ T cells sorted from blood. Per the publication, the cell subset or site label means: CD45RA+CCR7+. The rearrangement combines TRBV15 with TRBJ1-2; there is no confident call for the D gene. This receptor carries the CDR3 CATSSPNQKRIYGYTF. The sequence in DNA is TGTGCCACCAGCAGCCCCAATCAGAAGAGGATCTATGGCTACACCTTC.